The clone carrying this T cell receptor (beta chain) was seen repeatedly, ten times or more. Its antigen is not identified. This record belongs to a study of molecular identifiers for immune sequencing clone quantification. TCRdb itself ran the PCR reads through MiXCR, one entry per CDR3 protein. The table lists 60,000 to 75,000 distinct CDR3 sequences, 15% to 20% of them singletons, with over 1.1% in the top ten. Germline values: CDR1 ENHRY, CDR2 SYGVKD. This CDR3 is 13 amino acids long. The V and J ends lost 7 bases and 8 bases respectively, with 17 bases between them. General study results and limits: Barcode collisions between identical TCR molecules could shrink estimates of highly expanded clone sizes.

A CD8+CD4-CCR7+CD45RA+ gate was used to sort naive CD8 T cells. The receptor comes from a human donor in good health. Some libraries in this study had Jurkat cell RNA spiked in. The sequencing input was naive CD8+ T cells from blood, with Jurkat cell RNA spiked in. Stated subset: FACS-sorted CD8+CD4-CCR7+CD45RA+ naive T cells. The J gene is TRBJ1-2, the V gene TRBV10-3, with D possibly TRBD1 on 6 matching bases. This CDR3 reads CAINWLGGGGYTF. The CDR3 DNA follows: TGTGCCATCAACTGGCTCGGGGGCGGCGGCTACACCTTC.